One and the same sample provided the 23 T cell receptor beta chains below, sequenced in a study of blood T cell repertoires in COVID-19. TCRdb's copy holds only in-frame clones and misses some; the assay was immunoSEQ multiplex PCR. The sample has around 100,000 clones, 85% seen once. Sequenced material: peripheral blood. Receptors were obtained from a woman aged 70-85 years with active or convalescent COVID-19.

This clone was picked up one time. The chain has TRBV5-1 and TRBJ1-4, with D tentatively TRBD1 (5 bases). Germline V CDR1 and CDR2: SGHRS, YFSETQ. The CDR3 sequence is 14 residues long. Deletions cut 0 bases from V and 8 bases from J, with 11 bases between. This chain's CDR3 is CASSLEQGSEKLFF. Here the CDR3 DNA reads TGCGCCAGCAGCTTGGAGCAGGGCTCCGAAAAACTGTTTTTT.

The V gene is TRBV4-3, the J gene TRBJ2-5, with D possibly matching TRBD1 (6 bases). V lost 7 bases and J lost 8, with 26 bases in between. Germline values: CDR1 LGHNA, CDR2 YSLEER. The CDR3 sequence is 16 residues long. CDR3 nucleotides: TGCGCCAGCACCAAACGCCCGGGACATTCCGGAGTAACCCAGTACTTC. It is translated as CASTKRPGHSGVTQYF.

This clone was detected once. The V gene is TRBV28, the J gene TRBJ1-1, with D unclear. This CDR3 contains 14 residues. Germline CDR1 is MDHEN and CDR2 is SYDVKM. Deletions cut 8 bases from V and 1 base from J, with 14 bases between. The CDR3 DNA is TGTGCCAGCCGGAAGGGAGTAGGGAACACTGAAGCTTTCTTT. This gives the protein CASRKGVGNTEAFF.

The CDR3 loop reads CASSQDRGVNYGYTF. CDR3 nucleotide sequence: TGTGCCAGCAGCCAAGATCGTGGAGTAAACTATGGCTACACCTTC. This rearrangement joins TRBV3-1 (or the pseudogene TRBV3-2) to TRBJ1-2; D is unclear. The germline V and J ends were trimmed by 0 bases and 2 bases, with 10 bases remaining between them. The CDR3 runs to 15 residues. The germline CDR1 and CDR2 sequences are LGHDT and YNNKEL (reference sequence).

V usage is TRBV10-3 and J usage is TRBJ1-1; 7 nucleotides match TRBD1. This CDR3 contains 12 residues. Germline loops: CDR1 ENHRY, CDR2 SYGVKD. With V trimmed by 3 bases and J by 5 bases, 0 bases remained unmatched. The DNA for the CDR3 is TGTGCCATCAGTGACAGGGGGACTGAAGCTTTCTTT. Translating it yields CAISDRGTEAFF.

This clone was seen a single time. The CDR3 reads CASSPKREIYNEQFF. DNA for the CDR3: TGTGCCAGTAGTCCCAAGCGAGAGATCTACAATGAGCAGTTCTTC. This chain connects TRBV19 to TRBJ2-1; D not certain. Germline V gives CDR1 LNHDA, CDR2 SQIVND (reference sequence). V was shortened by 5 bases and J by 3 bases, with 14 bases between the two germline ends. CDR3 length: 15 residues.

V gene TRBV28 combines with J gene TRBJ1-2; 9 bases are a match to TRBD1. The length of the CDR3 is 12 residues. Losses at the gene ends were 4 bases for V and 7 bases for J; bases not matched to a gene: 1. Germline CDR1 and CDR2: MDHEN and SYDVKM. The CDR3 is CASSWTGVGYTF. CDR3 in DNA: TGTGCCAGCAGTTGGACAGGGGTTGGCTACACCTTC.

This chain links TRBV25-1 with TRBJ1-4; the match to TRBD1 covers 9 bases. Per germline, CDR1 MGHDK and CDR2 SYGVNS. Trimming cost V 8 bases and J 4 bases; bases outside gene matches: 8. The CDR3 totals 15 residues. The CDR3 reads CASRTGGRGNEKLFF. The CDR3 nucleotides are TGTGCCAGCCGAACAGGGGGCAGGGGTAATGAAAAACTGTTTTTT. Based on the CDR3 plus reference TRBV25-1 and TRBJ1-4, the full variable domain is EADIYQTPRYLVIGTGKKITLECSQTMGHDKMYWYQQDPGMELHLIHYSYGVNSTEKGDLSSESTVSRIRTEHFPLTLESARPSHTSQYLCASRTGGRGNEKLFFGSGTQLSVL.

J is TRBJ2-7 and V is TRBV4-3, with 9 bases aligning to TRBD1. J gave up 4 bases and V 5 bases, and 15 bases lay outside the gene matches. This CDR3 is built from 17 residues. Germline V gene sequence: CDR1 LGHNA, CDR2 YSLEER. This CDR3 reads CASSKHGGDRELYEQYF. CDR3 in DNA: TGCGCCAGCAGCAAACATGGGGGGGACAGGGAACTTTACGAGCAGTACTTC.

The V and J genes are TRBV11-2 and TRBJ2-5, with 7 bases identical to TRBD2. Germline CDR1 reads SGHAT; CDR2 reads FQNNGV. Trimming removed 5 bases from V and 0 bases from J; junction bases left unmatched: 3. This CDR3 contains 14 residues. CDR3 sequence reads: CASSPAGYQETQYF. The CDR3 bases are TGTGCCAGCAGCCCAGCGGGGTACCAAGAGACCCAGTACTTC.

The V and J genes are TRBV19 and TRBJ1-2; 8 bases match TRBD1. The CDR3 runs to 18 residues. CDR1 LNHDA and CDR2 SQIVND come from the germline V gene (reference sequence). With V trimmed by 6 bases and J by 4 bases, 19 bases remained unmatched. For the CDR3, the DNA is TGTGCCAGTAGCCCCGACGCAGGGGGCACCCCACGGTTCTATGGCTACACCTTC. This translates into CASSPDAGGTPRFYGYTF.

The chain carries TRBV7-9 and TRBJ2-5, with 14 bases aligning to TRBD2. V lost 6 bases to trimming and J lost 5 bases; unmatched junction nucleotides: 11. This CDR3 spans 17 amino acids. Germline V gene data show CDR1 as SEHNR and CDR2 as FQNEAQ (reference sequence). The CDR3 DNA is TGTGCCAGCAGAGAACACGGGACTAGCGGGAGTTCGGAGACCCAGTACTTC. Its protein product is CASREHGTSGSSETQYF.

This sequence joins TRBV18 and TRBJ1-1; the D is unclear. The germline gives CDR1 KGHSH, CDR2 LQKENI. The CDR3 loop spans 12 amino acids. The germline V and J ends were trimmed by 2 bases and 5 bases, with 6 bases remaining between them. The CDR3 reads CASSPEQTEAFF. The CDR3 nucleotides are TGTGCCAGCTCACCAGAACAGACTGAAGCTTTCTTT.

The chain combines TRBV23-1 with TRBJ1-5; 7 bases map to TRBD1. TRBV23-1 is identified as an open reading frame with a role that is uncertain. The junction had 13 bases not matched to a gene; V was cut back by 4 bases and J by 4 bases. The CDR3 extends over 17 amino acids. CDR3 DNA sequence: TGCGCCAGCAGTCCCGAGAGGCCGGGACAGAAGAATCAGCCCCAGCATTTT. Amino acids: CASSPERPGQKNQPQHF.

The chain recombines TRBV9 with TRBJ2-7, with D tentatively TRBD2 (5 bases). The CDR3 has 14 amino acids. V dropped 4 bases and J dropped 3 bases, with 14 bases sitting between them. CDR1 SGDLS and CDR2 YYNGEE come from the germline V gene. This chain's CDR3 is CASSIGVSFYEQYF. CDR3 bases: TGTGCCAGCAGCATCGGGGTCTCTTTCTACGAGCAGTACTTC.

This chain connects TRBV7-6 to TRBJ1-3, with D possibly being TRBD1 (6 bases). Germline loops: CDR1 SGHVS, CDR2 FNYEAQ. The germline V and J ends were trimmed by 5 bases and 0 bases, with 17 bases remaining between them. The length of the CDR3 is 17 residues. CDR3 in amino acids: CASSHGGGRTSGNTIYF. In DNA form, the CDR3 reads TGTGCCAGCAGCCACGGGGGGGGCAGAACCTCTGGAAACACCATATATTTT.

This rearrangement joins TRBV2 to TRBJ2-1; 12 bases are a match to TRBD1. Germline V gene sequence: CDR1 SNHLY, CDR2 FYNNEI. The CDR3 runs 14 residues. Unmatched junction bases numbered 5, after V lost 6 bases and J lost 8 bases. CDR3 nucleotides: TGTGCCAGCAGCTGGGACAGGGGGCGGGATGAGCAGTTCTTC. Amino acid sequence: CASSWDRGRDEQFF.

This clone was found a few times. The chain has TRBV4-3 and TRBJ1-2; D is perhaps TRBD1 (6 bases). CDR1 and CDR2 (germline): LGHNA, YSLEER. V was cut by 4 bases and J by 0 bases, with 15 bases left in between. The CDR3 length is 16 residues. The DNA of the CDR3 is TGCGCCAGCAGCCCACGCTACAGGGACACTAACTATGGCTACACCTTC. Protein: CASSPRYRDTNYGYTF.

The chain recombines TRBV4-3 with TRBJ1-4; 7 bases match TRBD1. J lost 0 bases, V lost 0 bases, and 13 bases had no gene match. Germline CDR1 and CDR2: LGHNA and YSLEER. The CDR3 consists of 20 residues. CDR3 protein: CASSQDIVGGGYATNEKLFF. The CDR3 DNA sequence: TGCGCCAGCAGCCAAGATATAGTTGGAGGGGGCTACGCAACTAATGAAAAACTGTTTTTT.

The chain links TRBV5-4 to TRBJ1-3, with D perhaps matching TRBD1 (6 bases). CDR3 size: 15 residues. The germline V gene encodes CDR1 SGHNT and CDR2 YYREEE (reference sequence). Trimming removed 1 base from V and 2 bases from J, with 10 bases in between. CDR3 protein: CASSLPPGAGNTIYF. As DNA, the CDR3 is TGTGCCAGCAGCTTGCCCCCAGGGGCTGGAAACACCATATATTTT.

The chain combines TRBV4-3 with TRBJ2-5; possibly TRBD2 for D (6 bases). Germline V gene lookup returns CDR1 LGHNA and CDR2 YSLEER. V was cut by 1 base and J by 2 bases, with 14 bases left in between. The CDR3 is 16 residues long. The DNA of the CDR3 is TGCGCCAGCAGCCAAGGCGTTATGGGGGGACAAGAGACCCAGTACTTC. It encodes CASSQGVMGGQETQYF.

As DNA, the CDR3 is TGTGCCTGGAGTGTACCCGACAGGGGTTACACTGAAGCTTTCTTT. Amino acids: CAWSVPDRGYTEAFF. The chain joins TRBV30 to TRBJ1-1, with 8 positions matching TRBD1. Trimming removed 0 bases from V and 3 bases from J; junction bases left unmatched: 6. Germline CDR1 and CDR2: GTSNPN and SVGIG (reference sequence). The CDR3 covers 15 residues.

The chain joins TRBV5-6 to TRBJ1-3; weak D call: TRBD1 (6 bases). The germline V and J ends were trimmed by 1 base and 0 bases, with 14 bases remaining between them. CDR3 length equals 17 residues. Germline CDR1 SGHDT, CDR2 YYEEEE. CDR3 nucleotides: TGTGCCAGCAGCTTGACAGGGCTGGAGTTCTCTGGAAACACCATATATTTT. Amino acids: CASSLTGLEFSGNTIYF.